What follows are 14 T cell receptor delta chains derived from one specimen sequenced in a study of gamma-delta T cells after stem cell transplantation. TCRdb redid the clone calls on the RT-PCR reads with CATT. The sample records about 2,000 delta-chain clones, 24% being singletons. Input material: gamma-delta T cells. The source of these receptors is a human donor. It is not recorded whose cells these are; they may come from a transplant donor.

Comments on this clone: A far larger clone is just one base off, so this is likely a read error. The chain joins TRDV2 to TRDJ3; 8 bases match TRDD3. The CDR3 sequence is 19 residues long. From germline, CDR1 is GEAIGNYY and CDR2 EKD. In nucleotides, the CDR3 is TGTGCCTGTGACACCGGGGGGATAACCCCCTCCTGGGACGCCCGACAGATGTTTTTC. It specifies CACDTGGITPSWDARQMFF.

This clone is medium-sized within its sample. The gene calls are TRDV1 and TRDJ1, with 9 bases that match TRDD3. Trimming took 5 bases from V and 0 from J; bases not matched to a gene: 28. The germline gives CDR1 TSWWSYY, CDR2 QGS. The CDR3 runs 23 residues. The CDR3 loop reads CALGKEGSVRLGETEEYTDKLIF. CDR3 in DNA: TGTGCTCTTGGGAAAGAGGGGAGCGTCCGACTGGGGGAAACCGAAGAGTACACCGATAAACTCATCTTT.

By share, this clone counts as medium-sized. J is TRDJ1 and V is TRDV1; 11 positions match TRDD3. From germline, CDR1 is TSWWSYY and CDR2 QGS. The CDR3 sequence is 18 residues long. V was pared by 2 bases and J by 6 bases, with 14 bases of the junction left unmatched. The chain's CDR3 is CALGEVPVLGDKVNKLIF. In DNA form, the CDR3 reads TGTGCTCTTGGGGAAGTCCCCGTACTGGGGGATAAGGTCAATAAACTCATCTTT.

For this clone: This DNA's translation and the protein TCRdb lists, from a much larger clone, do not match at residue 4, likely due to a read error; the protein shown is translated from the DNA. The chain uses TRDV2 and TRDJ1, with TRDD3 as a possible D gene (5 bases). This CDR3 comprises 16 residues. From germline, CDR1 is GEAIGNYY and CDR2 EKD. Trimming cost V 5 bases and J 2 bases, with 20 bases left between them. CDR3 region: CACGTVIRVGTDKLIF. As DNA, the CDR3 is TGTGCCTGTGGCACGGTAATACGCGTGGGAACCGATAAACTCATCTTT.

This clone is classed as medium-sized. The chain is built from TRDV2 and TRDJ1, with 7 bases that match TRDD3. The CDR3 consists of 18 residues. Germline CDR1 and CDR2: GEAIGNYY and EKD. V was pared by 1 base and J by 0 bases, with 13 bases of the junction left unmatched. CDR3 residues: CACDTLDWGNPYTDKLIF. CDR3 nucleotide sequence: TGTGCCTGTGACACACTGGATTGGGGGAACCCGTACACCGATAAACTCATCTTT.

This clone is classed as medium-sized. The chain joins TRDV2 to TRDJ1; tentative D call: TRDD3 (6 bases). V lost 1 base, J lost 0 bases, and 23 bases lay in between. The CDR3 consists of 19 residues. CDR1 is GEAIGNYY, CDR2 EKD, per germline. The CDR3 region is CACDTLLREFGGNTDKLIF. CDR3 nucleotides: TGTGCCTGTGACACTCTGCTACGTGAGTTCGGGGGAAACACCGATAAACTCATCTTT.

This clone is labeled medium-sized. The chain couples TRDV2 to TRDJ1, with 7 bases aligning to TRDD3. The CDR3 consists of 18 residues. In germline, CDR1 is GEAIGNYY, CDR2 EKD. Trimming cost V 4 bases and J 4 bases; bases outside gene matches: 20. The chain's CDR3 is CACDPISPLGVRGDKLIF. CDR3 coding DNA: TGTGCCTGTGATCCTATTTCCCCTCTGGGGGTCCGGGGCGATAAACTCATCTTT.

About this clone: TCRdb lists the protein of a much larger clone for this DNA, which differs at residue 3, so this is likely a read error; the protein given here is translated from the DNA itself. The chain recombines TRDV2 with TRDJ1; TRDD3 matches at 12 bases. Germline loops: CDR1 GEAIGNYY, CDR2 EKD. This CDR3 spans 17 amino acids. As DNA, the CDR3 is TGTGCCCGTGACGTGGTAGGTCCTGGGGGATACGGGGATAAACTCATCTTT. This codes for CARDVVGPGGYGDKLIF.

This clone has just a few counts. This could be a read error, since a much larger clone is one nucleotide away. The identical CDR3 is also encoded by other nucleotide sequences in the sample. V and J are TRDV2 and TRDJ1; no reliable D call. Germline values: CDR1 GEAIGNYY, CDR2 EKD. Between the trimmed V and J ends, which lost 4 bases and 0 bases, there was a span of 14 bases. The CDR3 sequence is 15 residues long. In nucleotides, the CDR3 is TGTGCCTGTGAGCCACTAGGACGCTACACCGATAAACTCATCTTT. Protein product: CACEPLGRYTDKLIF.

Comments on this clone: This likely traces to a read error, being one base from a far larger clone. Here the CDR3 DNA reads TGTGCCTGTGGCACTTGGGATAGCCATAAACTCATCTTT. Amino acids: CACGTWDSHKLIF. This chain connects TRDV2 to TRDJ1; TRDD3 might be the D (6 bases). Germline V gene lookup returns CDR1 GEAIGNYY and CDR2 EKD. V shed 5 bases and J shed 6 bases, with 15 bases lying between them. This CDR3 has 13 amino acids.

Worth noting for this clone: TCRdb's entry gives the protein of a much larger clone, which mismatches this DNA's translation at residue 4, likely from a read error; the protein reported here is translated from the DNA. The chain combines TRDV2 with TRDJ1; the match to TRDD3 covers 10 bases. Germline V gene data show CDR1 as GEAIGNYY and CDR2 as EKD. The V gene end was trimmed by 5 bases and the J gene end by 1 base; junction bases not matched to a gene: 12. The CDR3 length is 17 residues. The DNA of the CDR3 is TGTGCCTGTGGCTTACTGGGGGATTCGCCCATCACCGATAAACTCATCTTT. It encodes CACGLLGDSPITDKLIF.

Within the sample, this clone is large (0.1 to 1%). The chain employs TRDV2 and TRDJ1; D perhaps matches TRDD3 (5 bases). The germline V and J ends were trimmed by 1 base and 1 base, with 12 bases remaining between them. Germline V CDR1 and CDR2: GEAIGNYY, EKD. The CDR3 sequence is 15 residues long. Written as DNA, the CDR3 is TGTGCCTGTGACACGTTAGGGGGGGCCACCGATAAACTCATCTTT. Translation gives CACDTLGGATDKLIF.

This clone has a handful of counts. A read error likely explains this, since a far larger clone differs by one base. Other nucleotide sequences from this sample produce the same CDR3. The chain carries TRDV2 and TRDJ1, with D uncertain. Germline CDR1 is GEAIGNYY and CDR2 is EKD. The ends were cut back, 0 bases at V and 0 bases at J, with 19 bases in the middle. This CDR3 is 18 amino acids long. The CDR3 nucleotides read TGTGCCTGTGACACCCTGCTGACGCCGAATTCATACACCGATAAACTCATCTTT. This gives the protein CACDTLLTPNSYTDKLIF.

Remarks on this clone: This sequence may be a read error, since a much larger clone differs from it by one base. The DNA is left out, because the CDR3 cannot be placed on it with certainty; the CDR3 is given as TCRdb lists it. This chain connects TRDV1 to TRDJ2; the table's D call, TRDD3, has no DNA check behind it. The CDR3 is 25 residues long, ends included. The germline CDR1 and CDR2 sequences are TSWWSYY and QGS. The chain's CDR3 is CALGVVVDRPPRYWGLGALTAQLFF.